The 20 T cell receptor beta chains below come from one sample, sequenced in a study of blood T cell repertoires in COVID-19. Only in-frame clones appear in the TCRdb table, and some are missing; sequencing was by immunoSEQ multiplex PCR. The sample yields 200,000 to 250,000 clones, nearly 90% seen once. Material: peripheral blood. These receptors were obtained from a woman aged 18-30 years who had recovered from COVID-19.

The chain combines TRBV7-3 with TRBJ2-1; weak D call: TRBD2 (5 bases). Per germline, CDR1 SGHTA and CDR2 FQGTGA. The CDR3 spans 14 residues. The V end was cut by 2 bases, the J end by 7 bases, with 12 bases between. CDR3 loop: CASSLSGSRNEQFF. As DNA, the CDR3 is TGTGCCAGCAGCTTATCGGGGAGTCGAAATGAGCAGTTCTTC.

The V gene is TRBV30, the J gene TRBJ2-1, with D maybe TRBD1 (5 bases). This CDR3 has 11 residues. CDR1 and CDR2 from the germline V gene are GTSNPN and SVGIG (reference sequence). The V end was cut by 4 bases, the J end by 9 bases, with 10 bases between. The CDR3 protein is CAWNQGGEQFF. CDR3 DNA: TGTGCCTGGAACCAGGGTGGTGAGCAGTTCTTC.

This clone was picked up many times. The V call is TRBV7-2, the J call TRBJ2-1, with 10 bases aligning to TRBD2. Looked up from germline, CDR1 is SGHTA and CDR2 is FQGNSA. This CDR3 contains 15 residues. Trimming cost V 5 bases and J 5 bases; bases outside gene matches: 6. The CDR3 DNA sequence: TGTGCCAGCAGCGACCGGACTAGCGGAAACAATGAGCAGTTCTTC. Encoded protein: CASSDRTSGNNEQFF.

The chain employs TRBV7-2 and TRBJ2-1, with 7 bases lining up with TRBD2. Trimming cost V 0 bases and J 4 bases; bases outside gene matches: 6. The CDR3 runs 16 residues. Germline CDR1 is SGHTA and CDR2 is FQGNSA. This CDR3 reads CASSLAPSGLYNEQFF. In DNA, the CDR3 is TGTGCCAGCAGCTTAGCTCCTAGCGGACTTTACAATGAGCAGTTCTTC.

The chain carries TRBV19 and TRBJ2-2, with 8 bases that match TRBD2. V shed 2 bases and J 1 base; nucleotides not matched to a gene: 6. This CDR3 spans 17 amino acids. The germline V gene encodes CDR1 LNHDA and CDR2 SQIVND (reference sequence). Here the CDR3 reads CASSILLTSGNTGELFF. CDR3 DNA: TGTGCCAGTAGTATACTATTAACTAGCGGGAACACCGGGGAGCTGTTTTTT.

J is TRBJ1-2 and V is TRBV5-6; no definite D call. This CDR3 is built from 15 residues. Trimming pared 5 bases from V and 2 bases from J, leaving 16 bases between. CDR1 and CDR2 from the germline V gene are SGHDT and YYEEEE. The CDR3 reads CASSYGPSGNYGYTF. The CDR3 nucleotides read TGTGCCAGCAGTTATGGGCCATCGGGGAACTATGGCTACACCTTC.

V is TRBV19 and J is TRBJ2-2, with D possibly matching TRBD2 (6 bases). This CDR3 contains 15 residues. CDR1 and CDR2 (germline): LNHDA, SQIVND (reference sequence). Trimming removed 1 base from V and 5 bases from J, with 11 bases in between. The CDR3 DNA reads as TGTGCCAGTAGTATAGCCCTAGGAGGGACCGGGGAGCTGTTTTTT. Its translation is CASSIALGGTGELFF.

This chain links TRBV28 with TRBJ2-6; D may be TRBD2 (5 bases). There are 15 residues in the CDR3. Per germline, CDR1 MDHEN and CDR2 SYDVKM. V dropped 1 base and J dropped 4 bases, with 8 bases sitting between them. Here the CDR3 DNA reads TGTGCCAGCAGTTTATCCGGGGTAGGGGCCAACGTCCTGACTTTC. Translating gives CASSLSGVGANVLTF.

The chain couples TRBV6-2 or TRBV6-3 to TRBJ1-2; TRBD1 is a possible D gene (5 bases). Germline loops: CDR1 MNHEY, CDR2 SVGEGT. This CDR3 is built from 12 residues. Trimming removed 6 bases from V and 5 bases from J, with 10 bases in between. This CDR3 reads CASSHQGYGYTF. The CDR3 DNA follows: TGTGCCAGCAGCCACCAGGGTTATGGCTACACCTTC.

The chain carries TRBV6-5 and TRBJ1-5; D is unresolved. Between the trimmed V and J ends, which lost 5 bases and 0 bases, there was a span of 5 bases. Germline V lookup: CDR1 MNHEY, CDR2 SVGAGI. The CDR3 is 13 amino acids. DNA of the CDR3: TGTGCCAGCAGTACCGGTAGCAATCAGCCCCAGCATTTT. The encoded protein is CASSTGSNQPQHF.

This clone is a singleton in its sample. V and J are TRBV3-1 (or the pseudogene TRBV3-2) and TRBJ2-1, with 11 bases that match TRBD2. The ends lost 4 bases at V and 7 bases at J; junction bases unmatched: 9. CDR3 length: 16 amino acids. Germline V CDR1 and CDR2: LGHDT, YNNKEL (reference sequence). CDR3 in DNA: TGTGCCAGCAGCCGGTTGACTAGCGGGAAATCAAATGAGCAGTTCTTC. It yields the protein CASSRLTSGKSNEQFF.

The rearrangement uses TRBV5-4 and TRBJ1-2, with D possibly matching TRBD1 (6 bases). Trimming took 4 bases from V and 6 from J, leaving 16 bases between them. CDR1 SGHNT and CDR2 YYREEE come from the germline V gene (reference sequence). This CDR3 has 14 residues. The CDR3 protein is CASSTKNRVHGYTF. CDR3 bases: TGTGCCAGCAGCACAAAAAACAGGGTTCATGGCTACACCTTC.

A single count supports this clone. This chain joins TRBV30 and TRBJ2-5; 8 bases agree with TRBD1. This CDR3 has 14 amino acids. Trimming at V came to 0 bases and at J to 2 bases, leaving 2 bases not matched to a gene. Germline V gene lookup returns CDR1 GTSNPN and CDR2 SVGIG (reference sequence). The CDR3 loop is CAWSVGTGQETQYF. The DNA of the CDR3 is TGTGCCTGGAGTGTCGGGACAGGACAAGAGACCCAGTACTTC.

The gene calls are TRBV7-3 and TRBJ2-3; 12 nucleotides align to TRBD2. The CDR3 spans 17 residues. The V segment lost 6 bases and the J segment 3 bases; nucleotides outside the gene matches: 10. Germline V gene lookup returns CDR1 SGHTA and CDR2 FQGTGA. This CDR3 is CASSRLGLAGNTDTQYF. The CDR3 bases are TGTGCCAGCAGTCGGCTAGGACTAGCGGGAAATACAGATACGCAGTATTTT.

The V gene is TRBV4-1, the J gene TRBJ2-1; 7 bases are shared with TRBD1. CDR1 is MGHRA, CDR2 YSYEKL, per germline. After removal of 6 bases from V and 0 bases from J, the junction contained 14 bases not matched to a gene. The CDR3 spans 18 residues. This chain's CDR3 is CASRRILGGQLSYNEQFF. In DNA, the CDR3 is TGCGCCAGCAGAAGAATTCTAGGGGGACAGCTCTCCTACAATGAGCAGTTCTTC.

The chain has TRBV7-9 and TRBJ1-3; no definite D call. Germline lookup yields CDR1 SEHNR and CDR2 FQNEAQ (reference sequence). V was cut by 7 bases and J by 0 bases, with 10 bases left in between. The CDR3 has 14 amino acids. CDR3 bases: TGTGCCAGCACCCCGCGGGGCTCTGGAAACACCATATATTTT. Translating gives CASTPRGSGNTIYF.

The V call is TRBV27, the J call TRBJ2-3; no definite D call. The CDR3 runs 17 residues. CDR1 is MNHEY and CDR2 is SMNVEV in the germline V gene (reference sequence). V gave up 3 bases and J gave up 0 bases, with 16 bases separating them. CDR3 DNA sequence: TGTGCCAGCAGTTTTTTTGTAAGTGCGCGTAGCACAGATACGCAGTATTTT. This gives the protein CASSFFVSARSTDTQYF.

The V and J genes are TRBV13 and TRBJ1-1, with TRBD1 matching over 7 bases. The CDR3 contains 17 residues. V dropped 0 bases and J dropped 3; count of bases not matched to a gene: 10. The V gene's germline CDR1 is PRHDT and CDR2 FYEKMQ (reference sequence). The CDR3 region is CASSLGTTGLGYTEAFF. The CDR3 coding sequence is TGTGCCAGCAGCTTAGGAACGACAGGGTTGGGGTACACTGAAGCTTTCTTT.

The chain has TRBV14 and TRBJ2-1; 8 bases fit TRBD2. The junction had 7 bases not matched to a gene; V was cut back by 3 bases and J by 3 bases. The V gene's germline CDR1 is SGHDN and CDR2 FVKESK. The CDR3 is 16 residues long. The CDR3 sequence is CASSQTAGAVYNEQFF. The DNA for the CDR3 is TGTGCCAGCAGCCAGACAGCGGGGGCGGTCTACAATGAGCAGTTCTTC.

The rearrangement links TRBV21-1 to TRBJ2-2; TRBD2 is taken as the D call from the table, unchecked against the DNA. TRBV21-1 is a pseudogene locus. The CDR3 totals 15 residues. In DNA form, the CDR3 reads TGTGCCAGCAGCAAAAGGGAGGGAACGGACGGGGAGCTGTTTTTT. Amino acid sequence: CASSKREGTDGELFF.